This T cell receptor beta chain was captured by sequencing in a study of beta chain features in type 1 diabetes. About the research overall: The examined sorted cells totaled 107,917,701 across samples.

Expressed TCRB transcripts got sequenced, as all isolated RNA was reverse transcribed. The data were produced by immunoSEQ multiplex PCR, yet TCRdb's version contains in-frame clones alone and is incomplete. The sample shows around 650,000 clones, 9.5% to 15% of them seen only once. Per the germline V gene, CDR1 is WNHNN and CDR2 is SYGVQD (reference sequence). Trimming pared 2 bases from V and 0 bases from J, leaving 1 base between. The CDR3 runs to 13 residues. Study-wide findings and caveats: VDJ junctions from type 1 diabetes patients carried fewer insertions and larger deletions. In all four CD4+ subsets, TCRB CDR3 length was significantly, moderately reduced in type 1 diabetes. HLA effects on TCRB rearrangement stayed unresolved here.

A remark on this clone: Its antigen remains unidentified.

Input material: naive CD4+ T cells from blood. J is TRBJ2-2 and V is TRBV10-1, with D uncertain. The clonotype was recovered from a man aged 25-40 years with type 1 diabetes. The CDR3 DNA is TGCGCCAGCAGTGAGACGAACACCGGGGAGCTGTTTTTT. Its translation is CASSETNTGELFF.